This T cell receptor (beta chain) appears in the sequencing data of a study of blood T cell repertoires in COVID-19. Study-wide background: The samples span acute and convalescent COVID-19 from the United States, Italy and Spain. In each case, the material was cDNA or gDNA derived from T cells, B-cell-depleted T cells, or PBMCs.

V was pared by 1 base and J by 1 base, with 2 bases of the junction left unmatched. The CDR3 consists of 16 residues. Germline-derived CDR1 and CDR2 are SGHTA and FQGNSA. Sequenced by immunoSEQ multiplex PCR; TCRdb stores in-frame clones only, minus some. The data show about 140,000 clones, roughly 86% seen once. The rearrangement joins TRBV7-2 to TRBJ2-2; 8 nucleotides match TRBD1. The sequenced sample consisted of peripheral blood. The receptor was isolated from a human donor in a cohort sampled during active COVID-19. In DNA form, the CDR3 reads TGTGCCAGCAGCTTAGGTGGACAGGGGAACACCGGGGAGCTGTTTTTT. It is translated as CASSLGGQGNTGELFF.